The rows below give T cell receptor delta chains drawn from one sample of a study of Vδ1+ human thymocytes. TCRdb redid the clone calls on the multiplex PCR reads with CATT. The sample includes 50,000 to 60,000 delta-chain clones, roughly 15% of them seen just once. Input material: Vdelta1+ gamma-delta thymocytes from the thymus. Every receptor here comes from a girl in the first two years of life who had congenital heart surgery. CDR3s include the opening cysteine and the closing phenylalanine or tryptophan.

TRDJ1	TRDV1	CALGELGTVRGGLIF
TRDJ1	TRDV2	CACDFNCGWGSYTDKLIF
TRDJ1	TRDV2	CACDTILPTWGYHQHTDKLIF
TRDJ1	TRDV1	CALGEHGLRLGLYLTDKLIF
TRDJ1	TRDV1	CALGNSRKPTGGYGYTDKLIF
TRDJ1	TRDV1	CALGELTGGYEAADKLIF
TRDJ1	TRDV1	CALGEGFTDTYTGGYVGSDKLIF
TRDJ1	TRDV1	CALGEAHFLTLGEYTDKLIF
TRDJ1	TRDV1	CALGEPSYVGGHTDKLIF
TRDJ1	TRDV1	CALGEGGPPVPKYTDKLIF
TRDJ1	TRDV1	CALLFPTHSAEIVSDKLIF
TRDJ1	TRDV1	CALGERRPTALGDPYTDKLIF
TRDJ1	TRDV1	CALGPPRGIPADKLIF
TRDJ1	TRDV1	CALGERIRKRVGLVETDKLIF
TRDJ1	TRDV2	CACSYWGIKFRVDTDKLIF
TRDJ1	TRDV1	CALGAAARGVFTRSPYTDKLIF
TRDJ1	TRDV1	CALGPLNRPSYFSTPVKLIF
TRDJ1	TRDV1	CALGESGHSDADKLIF
TRDJ1	TRDV1	CALGELTAWGPPDKLIF
TRDJ1	TRDV1	CALGESCSEPHELGDWGELIF
TRDJ1	TRDV1	CALRRGLGDPPTDKLIF
TRDJ1	TRDV1	CALGANPGLLGTPGYTDKLIF
TRDJ1	TRDV1	CALGEFLPAEYTDKLIF
TRDJ1	TRDV1	CALGELHHQYWGIGVDKLIF
TRDJ1	TRDV1	CALGANPTLGLDWGISKGKGTDKLIF
TRDJ1	TRDV1	CALGDPGRRGYRAKLIF
TRDJ1	TRDV1	CALGIPKQPLRTYTDKLIF
TRDJ1	TRDV1	CALGESHLTDKLIF
TRDJ1	TRDV1	CALGTLPTSTGHGRLIF
TRDJ1	TRDV1	CALGERVPLGGWRGYFHTDKLIF
TRDJ1	TRDV1	CALGELSNPFQRTGADKLIF
TRDJ1	TRDV1	CALGEKVLVAFLGLGEKTYTDKLIF
TRDJ1	TRDV1	CALGDLPLRATDKLIF
TRDJ1	TRDV1	CALGETTTLLRTGGAYTDKLIF
TRDJ1	TRDV1	CALGEPSHPGWGKLIF
TRDJ1	TRDV1	CALGVIIPNWGPRADKLIF
TRDJ1	TRDV2	CACYDPPESYTDKLIF
TRDJ1	TRDV1	CALGEHLPFVLGDTHTDKLIF
TRDJ1	TRDV1	CALGEVSRPKVRGSKLIF
TRDJ1	TRDV1	CALGEVLGPTDKLIF
TRDJ1	TRDV2	CAGLLGDQVGSDKPIF
TRDJ1	TRDV1	CALGEASRPSYRGYGKGTDKLIF
TRDJ1	TRDV1	CALGELPLILLRGEDKLIF
TRDJ1	TRDV1	CALGDQACTLSIFSTGETDKLIF
TRDJ1	TRDV1	CALGHRKGIRRGADKLIF
TRDJ1	TRDV1	CALGENRFLPRYWGNTDKLIF
TRDJ1	TRDV1	CALGPNAGGYAGLIF
TRDJ1	TRDV1	CALGELTLTTWGIGYTDKLIF
TRDJ1	TRDV1	CALGAGGAFPLLGDMKLIF
TRDJ1	TRDV1	CALGEPTTGGPGVTTDKLIF
TRDJ1	TRDV1	CALGELPTQDWGLRPLIF
TRDJ1	TRDV1	CALGGILPRAGGDVLTDKLIF
TRDJ1	TRDV1	CALGPQDRTVLGDIYKLIF
TRDJ1	TRDV1	CALGELINIPDPILGDTRSDKLIF